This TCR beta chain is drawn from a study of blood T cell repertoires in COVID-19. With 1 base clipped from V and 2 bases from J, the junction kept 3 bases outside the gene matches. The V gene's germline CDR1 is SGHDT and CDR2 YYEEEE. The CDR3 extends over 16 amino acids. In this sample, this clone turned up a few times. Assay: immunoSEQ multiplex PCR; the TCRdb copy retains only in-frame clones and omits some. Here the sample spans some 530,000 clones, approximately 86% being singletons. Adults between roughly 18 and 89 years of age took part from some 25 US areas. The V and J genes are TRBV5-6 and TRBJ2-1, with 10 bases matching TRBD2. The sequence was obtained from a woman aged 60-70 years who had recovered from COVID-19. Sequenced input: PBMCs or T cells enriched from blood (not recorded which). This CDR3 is CASSLRAGGPYNEQFF. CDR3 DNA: TGTGCCAGCAGCTTGAGAGCGGGGGGGCCCTACAATGAGCAGTTCTTC.